The T cell receptor beta chain under discussion was sequenced for a study of brain T cells in children with intractable seizures. Generated by immunoSEQ multiplex PCR, the TCRdb table keeps only in-frame clones and is missing some. This table holds 300,000 to 400,000 clones, 93% found once. Germline assignment: CDR1 SGHNT and CDR2 YYREEE (reference sequence). CDR3 length: 13 residues. With 0 bases removed from V and 9 bases from J, the gap between germline ends came to 10 bases. Time point given: blood from clinic visit 5 months post-surgery; TSC patient then seizure free. The chain recombines TRBV5-4 with TRBJ2-1, with unresolved D. This TCR came from a boy under three years old with tuberous sclerosis and intractable seizures. Sequenced here: peripheral blood, sampled more than 4 months after surgery. The CDR3 loop is CASSLESISEQFF. The CDR3 nucleotides are TGTGCCAGCAGCTTGGAGAGCATTTCTGAGCAGTTCTTC.